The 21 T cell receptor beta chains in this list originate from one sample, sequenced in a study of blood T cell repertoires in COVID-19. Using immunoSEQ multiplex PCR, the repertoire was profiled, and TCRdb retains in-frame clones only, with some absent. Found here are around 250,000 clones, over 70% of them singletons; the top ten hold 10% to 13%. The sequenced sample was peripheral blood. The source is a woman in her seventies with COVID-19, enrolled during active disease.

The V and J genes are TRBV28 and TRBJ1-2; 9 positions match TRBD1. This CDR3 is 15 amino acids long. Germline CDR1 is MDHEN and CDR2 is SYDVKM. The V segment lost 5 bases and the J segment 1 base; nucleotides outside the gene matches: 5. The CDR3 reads CASSGPGQGNYGYTF. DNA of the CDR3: TGTGCCAGCAGTGGTCCGGGACAGGGTAACTATGGCTACACCTTC.

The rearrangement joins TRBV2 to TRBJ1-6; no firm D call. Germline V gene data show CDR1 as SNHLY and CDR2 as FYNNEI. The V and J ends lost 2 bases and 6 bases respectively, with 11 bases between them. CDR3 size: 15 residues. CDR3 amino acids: CASSEIYSSNSPLHF. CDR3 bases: TGTGCCAGCAGTGAAATATACTCTAGTAATTCACCCCTCCACTTT.

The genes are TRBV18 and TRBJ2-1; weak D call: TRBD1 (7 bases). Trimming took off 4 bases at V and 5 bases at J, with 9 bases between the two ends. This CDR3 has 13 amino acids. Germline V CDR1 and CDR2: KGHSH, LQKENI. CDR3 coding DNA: TGTGCCAGCTCACGCGGGACAGACAATGAGCAGTTCTTC. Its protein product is CASSRGTDNEQFF.

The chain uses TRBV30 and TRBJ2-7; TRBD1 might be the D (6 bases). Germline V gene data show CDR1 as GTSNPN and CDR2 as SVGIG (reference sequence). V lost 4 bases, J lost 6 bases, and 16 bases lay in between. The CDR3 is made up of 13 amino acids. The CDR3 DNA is TGTGCCTGGACCCGGACAGATATCGCCGAGCAGTACTTC. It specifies CAWTRTDIAEQYF.

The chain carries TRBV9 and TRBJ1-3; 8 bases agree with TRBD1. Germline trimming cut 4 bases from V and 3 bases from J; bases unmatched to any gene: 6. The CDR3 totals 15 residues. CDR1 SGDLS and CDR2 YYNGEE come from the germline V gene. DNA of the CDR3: TGTGCCAGCAGCTTCCAGGGGGCGGGTGGAAACACCATATATTTT. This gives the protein CASSFQGAGGNTIYF.

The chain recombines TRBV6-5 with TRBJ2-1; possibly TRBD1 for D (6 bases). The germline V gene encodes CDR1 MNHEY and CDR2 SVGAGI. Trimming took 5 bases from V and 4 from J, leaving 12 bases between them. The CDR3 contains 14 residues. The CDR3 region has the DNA TGTGCCAGCAGTACCACAGGGAGTTACAATGAGCAGTTCTTC. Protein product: CASSTTGSYNEQFF.

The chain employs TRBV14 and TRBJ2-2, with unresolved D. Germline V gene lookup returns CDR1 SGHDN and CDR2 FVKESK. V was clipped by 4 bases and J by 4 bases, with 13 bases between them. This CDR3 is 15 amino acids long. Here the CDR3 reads CASSLNTPRTGELFF. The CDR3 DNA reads TGTGCCAGCAGCCTCAATACCCCGCGCACCGGGGAGCTGTTTTTT.

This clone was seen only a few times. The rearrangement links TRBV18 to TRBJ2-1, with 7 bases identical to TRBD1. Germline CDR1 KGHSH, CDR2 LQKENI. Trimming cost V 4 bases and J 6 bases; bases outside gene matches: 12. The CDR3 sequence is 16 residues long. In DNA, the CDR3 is TGTGCCAGCTCACTCCCGGCCGGCAGGGGGACCAATGAGCAGTTCTTC. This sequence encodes CASSLPAGRGTNEQFF.

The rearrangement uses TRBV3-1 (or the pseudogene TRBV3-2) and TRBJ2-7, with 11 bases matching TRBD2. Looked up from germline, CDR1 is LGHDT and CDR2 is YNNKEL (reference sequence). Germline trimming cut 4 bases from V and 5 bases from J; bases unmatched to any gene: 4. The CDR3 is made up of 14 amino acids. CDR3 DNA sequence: TGTGCCAGCAGCCTGACTAGCGGGGTCGACGAGCAGTACTTC. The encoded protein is CASSLTSGVDEQYF.

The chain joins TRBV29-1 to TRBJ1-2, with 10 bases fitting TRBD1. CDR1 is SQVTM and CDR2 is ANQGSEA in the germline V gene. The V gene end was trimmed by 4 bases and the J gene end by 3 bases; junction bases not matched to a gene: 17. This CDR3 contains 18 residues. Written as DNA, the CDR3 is TGCAGCGTTGTGACAGAGAGGGCCTGGACAGGGGGAGACTATGGCTACACCTTC. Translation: CSVVTERAWTGGDYGYTF.

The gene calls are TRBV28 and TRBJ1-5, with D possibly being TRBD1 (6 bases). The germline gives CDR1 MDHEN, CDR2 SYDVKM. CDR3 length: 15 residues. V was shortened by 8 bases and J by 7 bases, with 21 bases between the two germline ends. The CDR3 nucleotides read TGTGCCAGCGTCCCCAGTTACTCAGGGGAGCAGCCCCAGCATTTT. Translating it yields CASVPSYSGEQPQHF. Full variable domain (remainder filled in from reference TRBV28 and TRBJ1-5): DVKVTQSSRYLVKRTGEKVFLECVQDMDHENMFWYRQDPGLGLRLIYFSYDVKMKEKGDIPEGYSVSREKKERFSLILESASTNQTSMYLCASVPSYSGEQPQHFGDGTRLSIL.

The CDR3 bases are TGCAGTGCCCCGGGGTTGGCTGAAGCTTTCTTT. Encoded protein: CSAPGLAEAFF. V is TRBV20-1 and J is TRBJ1-1; D gene unclear. Looked up from germline, CDR1 is DFQATT and CDR2 is SNEGSKA (reference sequence). Trimming left V 6 bases short and J 6 bases short, with 11 bases between. CDR3 length: 11 amino acids.

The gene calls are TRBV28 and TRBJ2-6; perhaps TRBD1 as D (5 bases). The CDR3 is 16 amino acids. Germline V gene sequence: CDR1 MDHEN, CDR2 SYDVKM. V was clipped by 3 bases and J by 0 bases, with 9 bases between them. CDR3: CASSLDTASGANVLTF. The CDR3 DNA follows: TGTGCCAGCAGTTTGGACACCGCCTCTGGGGCCAACGTCCTGACTTTC. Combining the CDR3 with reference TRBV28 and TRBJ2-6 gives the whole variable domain DVKVTQSSRYLVKRTGEKVFLECVQDMDHENMFWYRQDPGLGLRLIYFSYDVKMKEKGDIPEGYSVSREKKERFSLILESASTNQTSMYLCASSLDTASGANVLTFGAGSRLTVL.

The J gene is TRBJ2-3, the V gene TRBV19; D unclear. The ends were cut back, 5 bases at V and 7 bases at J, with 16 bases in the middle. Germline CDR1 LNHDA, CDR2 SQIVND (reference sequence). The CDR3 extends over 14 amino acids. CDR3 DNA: TGTGCCAGTAGTCCGCCCTACCCGGTCCATACGCAGTATTTT. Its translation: CASSPPYPVHTQYF.

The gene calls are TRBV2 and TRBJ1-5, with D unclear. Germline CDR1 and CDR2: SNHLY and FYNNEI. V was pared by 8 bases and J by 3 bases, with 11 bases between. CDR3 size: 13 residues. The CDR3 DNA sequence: TGTGCCAGCGGGCACGGCGCCAATCAGCCCCAGCATTTT. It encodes CASGHGANQPQHF.

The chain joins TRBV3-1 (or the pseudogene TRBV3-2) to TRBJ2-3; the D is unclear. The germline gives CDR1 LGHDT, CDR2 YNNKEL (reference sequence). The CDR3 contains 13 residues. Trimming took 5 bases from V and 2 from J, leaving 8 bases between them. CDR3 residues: CASSEVFTDTQYF. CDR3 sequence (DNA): TGTGCCAGCAGCGAAGTCTTCACAGATACGCAGTATTTT.

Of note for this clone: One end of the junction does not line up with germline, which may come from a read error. The CDR3 DNA sequence: TGTGCCAGCAGCTCCCGGGACAGGGTACTCTTC. It yields the protein CASSSRDRVLF. The chain is built from TRBV7-9 and TRBJ2-1, with 9 bases aligning to TRBD1. The CDR3 runs 11 residues. Germline V gene lookup returns CDR1 SEHNR and CDR2 FQNEAQ (reference sequence). Combining the CDR3 with reference TRBV7-9 and TRBJ2-1 gives the whole variable domain DTGVSQNPRHKITKRGQNVTFRCDPISEHNRLYWYRQTLGQGPEFLTYFQNEAQLEKSRLLSDRFSAERPKGSFSTLEIQRTEQGDSAMYLCASSSRDRVLFGPGTRLTVL.

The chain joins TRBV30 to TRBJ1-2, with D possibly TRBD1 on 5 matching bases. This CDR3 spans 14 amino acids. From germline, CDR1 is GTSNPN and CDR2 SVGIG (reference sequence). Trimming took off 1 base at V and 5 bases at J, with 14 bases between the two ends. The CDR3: CAWSGGRSLYGYTF. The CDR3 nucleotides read TGTGCCTGGAGTGGGGGCCGATCACTATATGGCTACACCTTC.

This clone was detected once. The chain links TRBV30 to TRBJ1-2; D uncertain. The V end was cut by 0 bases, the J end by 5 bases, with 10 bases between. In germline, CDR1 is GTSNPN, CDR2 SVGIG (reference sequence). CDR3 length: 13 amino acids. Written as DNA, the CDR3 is TGTGCCTGGAGTGTGGAGGGCAGATATGGCTACACCTTC. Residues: CAWSVEGRYGYTF.

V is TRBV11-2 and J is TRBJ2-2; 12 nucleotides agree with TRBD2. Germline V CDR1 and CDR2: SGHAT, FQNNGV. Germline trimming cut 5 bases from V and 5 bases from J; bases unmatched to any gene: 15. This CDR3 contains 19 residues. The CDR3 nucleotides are TGTGCCAGCAGCGCTAGACTAGCGGGAGCTCTCTCCGGGACCGGGGAGCTGTTTTTT. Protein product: CASSARLAGALSGTGELFF.

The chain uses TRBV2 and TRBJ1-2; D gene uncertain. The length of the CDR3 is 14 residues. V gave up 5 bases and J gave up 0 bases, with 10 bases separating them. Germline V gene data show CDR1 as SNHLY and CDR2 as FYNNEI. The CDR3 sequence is CASSSRNPNYGYTF. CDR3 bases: TGTGCCAGCAGTAGCAGGAATCCTAACTATGGCTACACCTTC.